What follows are 12 T cell receptor beta chains derived from one specimen sequenced in a study of blood T cells in healthy people across ages. Primers used in a second PCR of roughly 6 to 11 cycles were a sample-barcoded 5' primer and a J-beta primer mix. A single record per CDR3 protein comes from TCRdb applying MiXCR to the 5' RACE reads. The table lists around 670,000 distinct CDR3 sequences, under 30% of them singletons, with about 15% in the top ten. Sequenced sample: blood. The receptors originated from a woman older than 75 in good health.

This clonotype was counted ten times or more. This chain joins TRBV20-1 and TRBJ2-3, with 8 bases that match TRBD2. V shed 1 base and J 4 bases; nucleotides not matched to a gene: 10. CDR1 is DFQATT and CDR2 is SNEGSKA in the germline V gene (reference sequence). The CDR3 is made up of 16 amino acids. CDR3 residues: CSARASVSGDADTQYF. In DNA form, the CDR3 reads TGCAGTGCTAGAGCTTCGGTTAGCGGGGATGCAGATACGCAGTATTTT.

This clonotype showed up many times. V and J are TRBV12-3 or TRBV12-4 and TRBJ2-7; D not resolved. This CDR3 is built from 14 residues. V gave up 0 bases and J gave up 2 bases, with 8 bases separating them. CDR3 residues: CASSLADSAYEQYF. The CDR3 region has the DNA TGTGCCAGCAGTTTAGCAGATTCCGCCTACGAGCAGTACTTC.

This clonotype was recorded at least ten times. The chain is built from TRBV6-2 or TRBV6-3 and TRBJ2-1; 8 nucleotides line up with TRBD2. Unmatched junction bases numbered 8, after V lost 6 bases and J lost 4 bases. The CDR3 has 15 amino acids. CDR1 and CDR2 from the germline V gene are MNHEY and SVGEGT. CDR3 in DNA: TGTGCCAGCAGAGTTCCGGGACTAGGGTACAATGAGCAGTTCTTC. Translation gives CASRVPGLGYNEQFF.

This clonotype has ten or more counts. This sequence joins TRBV12-3 or TRBV12-4 and TRBJ2-7, with TRBD1 as a possible D gene (6 bases). V shed 5 bases and J shed 6 bases, with 17 bases lying between them. The CDR3 sequence is 14 residues long. CDR3 in DNA: TGTGCCAGCAGTCTAGGGGGACGGGCGGCCGAGCAGTACTTC. Translating gives CASSLGGRAAEQYF.

This clonotype has at least ten counts. The chain links TRBV29-1 to TRBJ1-2, with 8 positions matching TRBD1. The length of the CDR3 is 14 residues. After removal of 2 bases from V and 8 bases from J, the junction contained 10 bases not matched to a gene. Germline CDR1 is SQVTM and CDR2 is ANQGSEA. CDR3 sequence reads: CSVENKSGGRGYTF. The CDR3 region has the DNA TGCAGCGTTGAAAATAAATCAGGGGGCAGGGGCTACACCTTC.

This clonotype occurred many times. The chain links TRBV20-1 to TRBJ1-1, with TRBD1 identical over 7 bases. Germline V lookup: CDR1 DFQATT, CDR2 SNEGSKA (reference sequence). The CDR3 has 16 residues. V gave up 1 base and J gave up 0 bases; unmatched junction bases: 8. CDR3 sequence: CSARVPGGGLNTEAFF. In DNA, the CDR3 is TGCAGTGCTAGAGTACCAGGGGGGGGTCTGAACACTGAAGCTTTCTTT.

V is TRBV3-1 and J is TRBJ1-2; D is possibly TRBD1 (6 bases). Trimming left V 4 bases short and J 8 bases short, with 17 bases between. Germline assignment: CDR1 LGHDT and CDR2 YNNKEL (reference sequence). This CDR3 comprises 14 residues. The CDR3 here is CASSRWDTLGGYTF. DNA for the CDR3: TGTGCCAGCAGCCGCTGGGACACGCTTGGAGGCTACACCTTC.

The CDR3 reads CASSVAAGAGDYNEQFF. CDR3 nucleotide sequence: TGTGCCAGCAGCGTAGCGGCAGGAGCGGGAGATTACAATGAGCAGTTCTTC. The chain carries TRBV9 and TRBJ2-1, with 8 bases aligning to TRBD2. With V trimmed by 0 bases and J by 4 bases, 9 bases remained unmatched. The germline CDR1 and CDR2 sequences are SGDLS and YYNGEE. CDR3 length: 17 amino acids.

For this clonotype: A much larger clone lies one base from this, so it may be a read error. V usage is TRBV6-5 and J usage is TRBJ2-7; D not resolved. V lost 10 bases and J lost 4, with 17 bases in between. This CDR3 has 13 amino acids. Per germline, CDR1 MNHEY and CDR2 SVGAGI. CDR3 sequence reads: CAIAKTRDYEQYF. DNA for the CDR3: TGTGCCATAGCAAAGACCAGAGATTACGAGCAGTACTTC.

Concerning this clonotype: A much larger clonotype is one base distant, so this may be a read error. The V and J genes are TRBV7-7 and TRBJ2-5; 10 bases line up with TRBD1. CDR1 is SSHAT and CDR2 is FNYEAQ in the germline V gene (reference sequence). The CDR3 is 15 amino acids. V was pared by 5 bases and J by 11 bases, with 14 bases of the junction left unmatched. CDR3 sequence (DNA): TGTGCCAGCAGCCGTGACAGGGGGCGTTACAATGAGCAGTACTTC. Its protein product is CASSRDRGRYNEQYF. The full variable domain, its missing parts supplied by reference TRBV7-7 and TRBJ2-5, is GAGVSQSPRYKVTKRGQDVTLRCDPISSHATLYWYQQALGQGPEFLTYFNYEAQPDKSGLPSDRFSAERPEGSISTLTIQRTEQRDSAMYRCASSRDRGRYNEQYFGPGTRLLVL.

About this clonotype: Germline and junction disagree at one end, which may indicate a read error. The chain has TRBV4-3 and TRBJ1-2; 8 bases match TRBD1. From germline, CDR1 is LGHNA and CDR2 YSLEER. The CDR3 is 14 amino acids. DNA of the CDR3: TGCGCCAGCGGCCAAACTGGGACAGGCTATGGCTACACCTTC. It encodes CASGQTGTGYGYTF.

This clonotype was seen a few times. Just one base apart from a much larger clone, this may be a read error. This rearrangement joins TRBV29-1 to TRBJ2-1; 12 bases are shared with TRBD2. The CDR3 has 17 amino acids. Trimming took 6 bases from V and 9 from J; bases not matched to a gene: 18. Germline V gene data show CDR1 as SQVTM and CDR2 as ANQGSEA. CDR3 sequence: CSVGGFSASGGVGEQFF. DNA for the CDR3: TGCAGCGTGGGAGGGTTCTCGGCTAGCGGGGGGGTGGGTGAGCAGTTCTTC.